What follows are 15 T cell receptor beta chains derived from one specimen sequenced in a study of shared clonotypes between healthy human individuals. Profiled with immunoSEQ multiplex PCR; TCRdb holds only in-frame clones, not every one. The profile shows a few million clones, around nine tenths of them singletons. Sequenced sample: naive CD4+ T cells sorted from blood. Regarding subset: CD45RA+ positively selected. The source is a man younger than 35 in good health.

Regarding this clone: Other DNA sequences within the sample encode an identical CDR3. The gene calls are TRBV28 and TRBJ1-5; TRBD1 might be the D (6 bases). This CDR3 has 14 residues. Germline loops: CDR1 MDHEN, CDR2 SYDVKM. The V end lost 1 base, the J end lost 2 bases, and 6 bases lay between the germline ends. CDR3 sequence (DNA): TGTGCCAGCAGTTTATCAGGGGGCAATCAGCCCCAGCATTTT. Protein sequence: CASSLSGGNQPQHF.

The chain joins TRBV2 to TRBJ1-1; 8 nucleotides agree with TRBD1. J gave up 3 bases and V 7 bases, and 10 bases lay outside the gene matches. CDR1 is SNHLY and CDR2 is FYNNEI in the germline V gene. There are 15 residues in the CDR3. In DNA form, the CDR3 reads TGTGCCAGCATCGTAGACAGGGGTCAGGACACTGAAGCTTTCTTT. It is translated as CASIVDRGQDTEAFF.

The table lists this clone with a few counts. Other DNA sequences in this sample translate to the same CDR3. The rearrangement joins TRBV9 to TRBJ2-1, with TRBD2 matching 7 bases. Germline-derived CDR1 and CDR2 are SGDLS and YYNGEE. The V gene end was trimmed by 0 bases and the J gene end by 2 bases; junction bases not matched to a gene: 2. The CDR3 spans 15 residues. The CDR3 reads CASSVVAGAYNEQFF. In DNA, the CDR3 is TGTGCCAGCAGCGTAGTAGCGGGTGCCTACAATGAGCAGTTCTTC.

This clone was recorded only once. The same CDR3 can be traced to other DNA sequences in this sample. The chain uses TRBV5-1 and TRBJ2-5; 11 bases are a match to TRBD2. With 0 bases clipped from V and 5 bases from J, the junction kept 3 bases outside the gene matches. The V gene's germline CDR1 is SGHRS and CDR2 YFSETQ. The CDR3 extends over 15 amino acids. CDR3 sequence: CASSLELAGGETQYF. CDR3 in DNA: TGCGCCAGCAGCTTGGAGCTAGCGGGGGGTGAGACCCAGTACTTC.

This clone was picked up one time. This chain uses TRBV6-5 with TRBJ2-4; D may be TRBD1 (5 bases). The CDR3 consists of 15 residues. Looked up from germline, CDR1 is MNHEY and CDR2 is SVGAGI. The CDR3 DNA sequence: TGTCATCAGTGGGGCTCACCAGGAACCAAAAACATTCAGTACTTC. This gives the protein CHQWGSPGTKNIQYF.

The V and J genes are TRBV7-2 and TRBJ1-4, with 7 bases matching TRBD1. This CDR3 is 12 amino acids long. V dropped 2 bases and J dropped 15; count of bases not matched to a gene: 6. Per germline, CDR1 SGHTA and CDR2 FQGNSA. The CDR3 DNA reads as TGTGCCAGCAGCTTAATTGGACAGGAGGTGTTTTTT. Translation gives CASSLIGQEVFF.

CDR3 coding DNA: TGTGCCAGCAGTAGGGACAGTACTTACGAGCAGTACTTC. This gives the protein CASSRDSTYEQYF. The chain links TRBV2 to TRBJ2-7, with 7 bases aligning to TRBD1. V shed 5 bases and J 4 bases; nucleotides not matched to a gene: 5. Germline lookup yields CDR1 SNHLY and CDR2 FYNNEI. The CDR3 sequence is 13 residues long. The full variable domain, completed using reference TRBV2 and TRBJ2-7, is EPEVTQTPSHQVTQMGQEVILRCVPISNHLYFYWYRQILGQKVEFLVSFYNNEISEKSEIFDDQFSVERPDGSNFTLKIRSTKLEDSAMYFCASSRDSTYEQYFGPGTRLTVT.

This rearrangement joins TRBV5-4 to TRBJ2-3; 7 nucleotides match TRBD1. Germline trimming cut 7 bases from V and 8 bases from J; bases unmatched to any gene: 19. The CDR3 is 16 amino acids. The germline V gene encodes CDR1 SGHNT and CDR2 YYREEE (reference sequence). The DNA for the CDR3 is TGTGCCAGCGGAACAGGGGCAGGGGCACAATCCGGTACGCAGTATTTT. Its translation is CASGTGAGAQSGTQYF.

The CDR3 loop reads CASSQDKGTKTTAQYF. CDR3 coding DNA: TGCGCCAGCAGCCAAGATAAGGGGACTAAAACTACGGCGCAGTACTTC. The V call is TRBV4-3, the J call TRBJ2-7, with 7 bases fitting TRBD2. CDR1 LGHNA and CDR2 YSLEER come from the germline V gene. This CDR3 spans 16 amino acids. V lost 0 bases and J lost 9; bases outside the gene matches: 14.

The V call is TRBV7-9, the J call TRBJ2-1, with 8 bases fitting TRBD1. The CDR3 spans 15 residues. The V and J ends lost 7 bases and 7 bases, in that order; junction bases with no gene match: 12. Germline values: CDR1 SEHNR, CDR2 FQNEAQ (reference sequence). This chain's CDR3 is CASTLSGTGANEQFF. CDR3 in DNA: TGTGCCAGCACATTATCGGGGACAGGAGCTAATGAGCAGTTCTTC.

The V call is TRBV7-9, the J call TRBJ1-2; weak D call: TRBD1 (5 bases). The V gene lost 3 bases and the J gene lost 3 bases, with 11 bases spanning the gap. This CDR3 has 14 amino acids. The germline CDR1 and CDR2 sequences are SEHNR and FQNEAQ (reference sequence). CDR3 protein: CASSFGGIYYGYTF. CDR3 sequence (DNA): TGTGCCAGCAGCTTCGGGGGAATCTACTATGGCTACACCTTC.

The chain couples TRBV7-2 to TRBJ2-7; D unclear. This CDR3 has 14 residues. The germline CDR1 and CDR2 sequences are SGHTA and FQGNSA. The V end was cut by 1 base, the J end by 0 bases, with 7 bases between. The CDR3 sequence: CASSLEVFSYEQYF. As DNA, the CDR3 is TGTGCCAGCAGCTTAGAAGTGTTCTCCTACGAGCAGTACTTC.

The rearrangement links TRBV28 to TRBJ1-1; no definite D call. The V gene's germline CDR1 is MDHEN and CDR2 SYDVKM. V shed 8 bases and J shed 6 bases, with 10 bases lying between them. CDR3 size: 11 residues. CDR3 nucleotides: TGTGCCAGCTCCAGTCGGTCTGAAGCTTTCTTT. Translated: CASSSRSEAFF.

V gene TRBV10-3 combines with J gene TRBJ2-3; TRBD2 might be the D (6 bases). The germline V gene encodes CDR1 ENHRY and CDR2 SYGVKD. Trimming removed 3 bases at V and 2 bases at J, with 15 bases between. The CDR3 is made up of 16 amino acids. The CDR3 loop reads CAISDRVGGNTDTQYF. The CDR3 DNA is TGTGCCATCAGTGATCGTGTGGGAGGTAACACAGATACGCAGTATTTT.

A single count supports this clone. The V gene is TRBV7-3, the J gene TRBJ2-7; 9 bases line up with TRBD1. CDR3 length: 14 amino acids. From germline, CDR1 is SGHTA and CDR2 FQGTGA. After removal of 5 bases from V and 2 bases from J, the junction contained 4 bases not matched to a gene. In DNA, the CDR3 is TGTGCCAGCAGCCCTGGACAGGGGCCCTACGAGCAGTACTTC. Its protein product is CASSPGQGPYEQYF.